These 22 T cell receptor beta chains share one sample of origin, sequenced in a study of cytotoxic CD8 clonotypes in ibrutinib-treated CLL. The method was immunoSEQ multiplex PCR; TCRdb's version includes in-frame clones alone and lacks a portion of them. The sample holds some 93,000 clones, 60% to 80% seen once. The sequencing used PBMCs, collected after 12 months of ibrutinib treatment. The receptor set was obtained from a human donor with chronic lymphocytic leukemia.

The DNA of the CDR3 is TGTGCCAGCAGCCAAGCCGGGCCTACCTACGAGCAGTACTTC. Amino acids: CASSQAGPTYEQYF. The chain has TRBV4-2 and TRBJ2-7; D not resolved. CDR3 length: 14 residues. Trimming pared 1 base from V and 2 bases from J, leaving 9 bases between. Looked up from germline, CDR1 is LGHNA and CDR2 is YNFKEQ.

The chain couples TRBV7-3 to TRBJ2-1, with D tentatively TRBD1 or TRBD2 (5 bases each). Germline assignment: CDR1 SGHTA and CDR2 FQGTGA. The CDR3 sequence is 17 residues long. V lost 2 bases to trimming and J lost 1 base, with 15 bases between them. In DNA, the CDR3 is TGTGCCAGCAGCTTAGGGTCAGGGAGAACGTCCTACAATGAGCAGTTCTTC. Protein: CASSLGSGRTSYNEQFF.

The rearrangement uses TRBV7-2 and TRBJ2-7, with a tentative D call TRBD1 (6 bases). The CDR3 sequence is 15 residues long. Germline-derived CDR1 and CDR2 are SGHTA and FQGNSA. Trimming shortened V by 7 bases and J by 6 bases, and 22 bases separated the two germline ends. The CDR3: CASKGTGTNRPEQYF. CDR3 bases: TGTGCCAGCAAGGGGACCGGGACAAATAGGCCCGAGCAGTACTTC.

The chain has TRBV6-6 and TRBJ1-2; D is unclear. Germline CDR1 reads MNHNY; CDR2 reads SVGAGI (reference sequence). This CDR3 spans 15 amino acids. V was clipped by 6 bases and J by 1 base, with 15 bases between them. CDR3 sequence: CASRLRAENNYGYTF. DNA of the CDR3: TGTGCCAGCAGACTCCGGGCAGAGAATAACTATGGCTACACCTTC.

The chain is built from TRBV5-1 and TRBJ2-3; D is uncertain. Looked up from germline, CDR1 is SGHRS and CDR2 is YFSETQ. The CDR3 is made up of 13 amino acids. Trimming took 4 bases from V and 4 from J, leaving 10 bases between them. CDR3 bases: TGCGCCAGCAGCGGGGTGGTTTCAGATACGCAGTATTTT. Amino acids: CASSGVVSDTQYF.

CDR3 sequence (DNA): TGTGCCAGCAGTTGGACGACAGGGACTAATTCACCCCTCCACTTT. Protein product: CASSWTTGTNSPLHF. V usage is TRBV7-8 and J usage is TRBJ1-6, with TRBD1 matching 7 bases. CDR3 length: 15 residues. The V segment lost 6 bases and the J segment 6 bases; nucleotides outside the gene matches: 8. Germline assignment: CDR1 SGHVS and CDR2 FQNEAQ.

In its sample, this clone was seen once. V gene TRBV30 combines with J gene TRBJ1-5, with 8 bases fitting TRBD1. The CDR3 consists of 14 residues. Germline trimming cut 4 bases from V and 6 bases from J; bases unmatched to any gene: 8. Looked up from germline, CDR1 is GTSNPN and CDR2 is SVGIG (reference sequence). DNA of the CDR3: TGTGCCTGGAATTATCAGGGGGCGTCTCAGCCCCAGCATTTT. Protein product: CAWNYQGASQPQHF. The full variable domain, in which reference TRBV30 and TRBJ1-5 provide the parts outside the CDR3, is SQTIHQWPATLVQPVGSPLSLECTVEGTSNPNLYWYRQAAGRGLQLLFYSVGIGQISSEVPQNLSASRPQDRQFILSSKKLLLSDSGFYLCAWNYQGASQPQHFGDGTRLSIL.

The V and J genes are TRBV7-9 and TRBJ1-4, with D perhaps matching TRBD1 (5 bases). CDR1 and CDR2 from the germline V gene are SEHNR and FQNEAQ (reference sequence). V was shortened by 5 bases and J by 8 bases, with 18 bases between the two germline ends. The CDR3 has 15 residues. CDR3: CASSPGDSLGEKLFF. The DNA for the CDR3 is TGTGCCAGCAGCCCCGGAGACAGCTTGGGGGAAAAACTGTTTTTT.

The CDR3 nucleotides are TGTGCCAGCAGCCCTCGGACTAGCTCGGAGACCCAGTACTTC. Translated, it gives CASSPRTSSETQYF. The chain combines TRBV7-2 with TRBJ2-5; 8 nucleotides align to TRBD2. Losses at the gene ends were 5 bases for V and 5 bases for J; bases not matched to a gene: 7. Germline V gives CDR1 SGHTA, CDR2 FQGNSA. CDR3 size: 14 residues.

V is TRBV11-2 and J is TRBJ1-2; weak D call: TRBD1 (5 bases). Trimming took 5 bases from V and 6 from J, leaving 13 bases between them. CDR1 SGHAT and CDR2 FQNNGV come from the germline V gene. The CDR3 covers 13 residues. CDR3 region: CASSPQDKHGYTF. CDR3 coding DNA: TGTGCCAGCAGCCCCCAGGACAAGCATGGCTACACCTTC.

The genes are TRBV10-1 and TRBJ1-5; 7 bases map to TRBD1. The CDR3 spans 13 residues. The V gene end was trimmed by 8 bases and the J gene end by 7 bases; junction bases not matched to a gene: 8. Germline lookup yields CDR1 WNHNN and CDR2 SYGVQD (reference sequence). The CDR3 bases are TGCGCCAGCGGAGGGACAGCCAACCAGCCCCAGCATTTT. Translated: CASGGTANQPQHF.

V gene TRBV18 combines with J gene TRBJ2-2, with D unclear. V lost 2 bases and J 5 bases, leaving 0 bases between the germline ends. The length of the CDR3 is 11 residues. Germline CDR1 KGHSH, CDR2 LQKENI. The CDR3 loop is CASSPTGELFF. Here the CDR3 DNA reads TGTGCCAGCTCACCAACCGGGGAGCTGTTTTTT.

This clone appeared a few times. The chain links TRBV15 to TRBJ1-6; 10 bases fit TRBD1. The CDR3 has 16 residues. Germline CDR1 LNHNV, CDR2 YYDKDF (reference sequence). J was trimmed by 5 bases and V by 2 bases; bases with no gene match: 3. The CDR3 coding sequence is TGTGCCACCAGCAGACCCGGGACAGGGGATAATTCACCCCTCCACTTT. This sequence encodes CATSRPGTGDNSPLHF.

The rearrangement links TRBV14 to TRBJ2-7, with a possible D match to TRBD2 (5 bases). Germline V lookup: CDR1 SGHDN, CDR2 FVKESK. The ends were cut back, 1 base at V and 7 bases at J, with 8 bases in the middle. The CDR3 is 12 amino acids. This chain's CDR3 is CASSQGPGEQYF. CDR3 in DNA: TGTGCCAGCAGCCAAGGCCCGGGGGAGCAGTACTTC.

Here the CDR3 reads CASSWGGRTGELFF. The CDR3 DNA follows: TGCGCCAGCAGCTGGGGGGGCCGGACCGGGGAGCTGTTTTTT. The chain is built from TRBV5-1 and TRBJ2-2, with a possible D match to TRBD2 (7 bases). The V end lost 3 bases, the J end lost 5 bases, and 11 bases lay between the germline ends. CDR3 length: 14 amino acids. Germline lookup yields CDR1 SGHRS and CDR2 YFSETQ. Filled out from reference TRBV5-1 and TRBJ2-2, the complete variable domain reads KAGVTQTPRYLIKTRGQQVTLSCSPISGHRSVSWYQQTPGQGLQFLFEYFSETQRNKGNFPGRFSGRQFSNSRSEMNVSTLELGDSALYLCASSWGGRTGELFFGEGSRLTVL.

This clone was found once. This chain links TRBV11-2 with TRBJ2-3; 10 positions agree with TRBD2. CDR3 length equals 16 residues. The junction had 8 bases not matched to a gene; V was cut back by 6 bases and J by 2 bases. Germline CDR1 reads SGHAT; CDR2 reads FQNNGV. CDR3 coding DNA: TGTGCCAGCAGATCCCGGACTAGCGGTTTCACAGATACGCAGTATTTT. Translating gives CASRSRTSGFTDTQYF. Full variable domain (remainder filled in from reference TRBV11-2 and TRBJ2-3): EAGVAQSPRYKIIEKRQSVAFWCNPISGHATLYWYQQILGQGPKLLIQFQNNGVVDDSQLPKDRFSAERLKGVDSTLKIQPAKLEDSAVYLCASRSRTSGFTDTQYFGPGTRLTVL.

The chain carries TRBV6-6 and TRBJ1-1; D gene unclear. The germline gives CDR1 MNHNY, CDR2 SVGAGI (reference sequence). Trimming shortened V by 4 bases and J by 1 base, and 7 bases separated the two germline ends. The CDR3 consists of 13 residues. The CDR3 nucleotides read TGTGCCAGCAGTTCTATCTCGAACACTGAAGCTTTCTTT. Protein product: CASSSISNTEAFF.

The J gene is TRBJ2-5, the V gene TRBV30, with TRBD2 matching 9 bases. With 4 bases clipped from V and 2 bases from J, the junction kept 8 bases outside the gene matches. The CDR3 runs to 15 residues. Per germline, CDR1 GTSNPN and CDR2 SVGIG (reference sequence). This chain's CDR3 is CAWIQLAGEQETQYF. CDR3 bases: TGTGCCTGGATTCAGTTAGCGGGGGAGCAAGAGACCCAGTACTTC.

The chain is built from TRBV5-8 and TRBJ2-3, with D possibly TRBD1 on 6 matching bases. The V gene's germline CDR1 is SGHTS and CDR2 YDEGEE. Trimming stripped 3 bases from V and 0 bases from J, with 17 bases between. The CDR3 has 17 residues. CDR3 in DNA: TGTGCCAGCAGCTCCTTTTTTTCACAGGGTAGCACAGATACGCAGTATTTT. Translated: CASSSFFSQGSTDTQYF.

This clone was seen a single time. This chain connects TRBV28 to TRBJ2-3, with D tentatively TRBD1 (6 bases). Germline CDR1 is MDHEN and CDR2 is SYDVKM. CDR3 length: 15 residues. V lost 5 bases to trimming and J lost 1 base, with 13 bases between them. The CDR3 bases are TGTGCCAGCAGTGTGGACAGACTACGCACAGATACGCAGTATTTT. This encodes CASSVDRLRTDTQYF. The variable domain in full, completed from reference TRBV28 and TRBJ2-3, reads DVKVTQSSRYLVKRTGEKVFLECVQDMDHENMFWYRQDPGLGLRLIYFSYDVKMKEKGDIPEGYSVSREKKERFSLILESASTNQTSMYLCASSVDRLRTDTQYFGPGTRLTVL.

In this sample, this clone turned up once. The chain links TRBV5-1 to TRBJ1-5; D possibly corresponds to TRBD1 (6 bases). Per the germline V gene, CDR1 is SGHRS and CDR2 is YFSETQ. This CDR3 is 17 amino acids long. The germline V and J ends were trimmed by 7 bases and 7 bases, with 27 bases remaining between them. The CDR3 bases are TGCGCCAGCCCTACTAGGGGGGACGACCCCACTGGACAGCCCCAGCATTTT. This sequence encodes CASPTRGDDPTGQPQHF. Filled out from reference TRBV5-1 and TRBJ1-5, the complete variable domain reads KAGVTQTPRYLIKTRGQQVTLSCSPISGHRSVSWYQQTPGQGLQFLFEYFSETQRNKGNFPGRFSGRQFSNSRSEMNVSTLELGDSALYLCASPTRGDDPTGQPQHFGDGTRLSIL.

The gene calls are TRBV7-9 and TRBJ2-7; TRBD2 matches 8 bases. The CDR3 sequence is 15 residues long. CDR1 is SEHNR and CDR2 is FQNEAQ in the germline V gene (reference sequence). With 4 bases clipped from V and 6 bases from J, the junction kept 11 bases outside the gene matches. In nucleotides, the CDR3 is TGTGCCAGCAGCTACGGACTAGCAGTACTATGCGAGCAGTACTTC. Amino acids: CASSYGLAVLCEQYF.